Only one count was recorded for the clone carrying this T cell receptor beta chain. The germline V gene encodes CDR1 LGHNA and CDR2 YSLEER. V lost 1 base, J lost 6 bases, and 9 bases lay in between. The CDR3 runs to 13 residues. Sequencing was performed with immunoSEQ multiplex PCR; in TCRdb, only in-frame clones are kept and a portion is missing. Of some 200,000 clones listed, approximately 87% are singletons. This entry comes from a study of blood T cell repertoires in COVID-19. Turning to the study itself: COVID-19 samples from acute and convalescent phases originated in the United States, Italy and Spain. T cells, B-cell-depleted T cells, or PBMCs supplied cDNA or gDNA.

Sequencing input: peripheral blood. This TCR was sampled from a woman aged 18-30 years who had recovered from COVID-19. The V and J genes are TRBV4-3 and TRBJ2-5, with D possibly being TRBD1 (5 bases). In DNA, the CDR3 is TGCGCCAGCAGCCAAGGAAGGGGAAAGACCCAGTACTTC. This gives the protein CASSQGRGKTQYF.